This T cell receptor beta chain was obtained from a study of spatial heterogeneity in lung cancer. Study results and limitations: TCRs found ubiquitously expanded in tumor appeared in blood more at resection than at follow-up.

Ten or more counts support this clonotype. Its antigen is not known. From the 5' RACE reads, TCRdb called clonotypes with MiXCR, one entry per CDR3 protein. The sample carries around 60,000 distinct CDR3 sequences, about 8% recorded once. CDR3 length: 13 amino acids. V lost 4 bases and J lost 3, with 10 bases in between. Germline CDR1 is MNHEY and CDR2 is SMNVEV (reference sequence). Specified time point: sample taken at primary tumor resection. Whole RNA was taken from tumor, nontumor lung or frozen PBMC; it was then sequenced unsorted. The receptor was isolated from a female donor with early-stage non-small cell lung cancer. The chain joins TRBV27 to TRBJ2-7; no clear D. Sequences were derived from PBMCs, sampled at surgery. CDR3 sequence reads: CASSSLLFYEQYF. The CDR3 DNA reads as TGTGCCAGCAGTTCCCTACTCTTCTACGAGCAGTACTTC.